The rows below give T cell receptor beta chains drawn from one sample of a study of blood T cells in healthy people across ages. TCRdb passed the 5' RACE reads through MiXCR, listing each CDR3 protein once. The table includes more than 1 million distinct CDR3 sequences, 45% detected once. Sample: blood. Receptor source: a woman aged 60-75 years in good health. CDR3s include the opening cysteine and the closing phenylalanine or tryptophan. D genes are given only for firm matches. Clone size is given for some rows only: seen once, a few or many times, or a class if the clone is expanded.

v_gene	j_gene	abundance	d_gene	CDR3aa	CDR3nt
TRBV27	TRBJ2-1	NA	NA	CASSPSSTPRLYNEQFF	TGTGCCAGCAGTCCTTCCTCGACTCCGCGCCTCTACAATGAGCAGTTCTTC
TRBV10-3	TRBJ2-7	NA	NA	CAISRLLGDHEQYF	TGTGCCATCAGTAGACTCCTAGGGGACCACGAGCAGTACTTC
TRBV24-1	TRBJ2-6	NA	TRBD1	CATSDRQGANSGANVLTF	TGTGCCACCAGTGATCGACAGGGAGCTAACTCTGGGGCCAACGTCCTGACTTTC
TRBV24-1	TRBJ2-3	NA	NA	CATSDFPRERGDTQYF	TGTGCCACCAGTGATTTTCCCAGGGAAAGGGGCGATACGCAGTATTTT
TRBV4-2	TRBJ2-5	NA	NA	CASSQVEGPGETQYF	TGTGCCAGCAGCCAAGTTGAGGGACCCGGGGAGACCCAGTACTTC
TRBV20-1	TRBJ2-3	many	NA	CSAQQGGPGTDTQYF	TGCAGTGCTCAGCAGGGGGGGCCGGGCACAGATACGCAGTATTTT
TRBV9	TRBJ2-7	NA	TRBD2	CASSGSGRDTYEQYF	TGTGCCAGCAGCGGTAGCGGGAGGGACACCTACGAGCAGTACTTC
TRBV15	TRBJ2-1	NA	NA	CATSRVIYNEQFF	TGTGCCACCAGCAGAGTAATTTACAATGAGCAGTTCTTC
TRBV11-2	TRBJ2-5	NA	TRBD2	CASSLRTSGTYQETQYF	TGTGCCAGCAGCTTGAGAACTAGCGGGACGTACCAAGAGACCCAGTACTTC
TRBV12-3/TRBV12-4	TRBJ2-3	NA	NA	CASPGRAGTDTQYF	TGTGCCAGCCCGGGACGAGCGGGCACAGATACGCAGTATTTT
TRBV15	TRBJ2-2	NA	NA	CATSRVGPNTGELFF	TGTGCCACCAGCAGGGTTGGACCTAACACCGGGGAGCTGTTTTTT
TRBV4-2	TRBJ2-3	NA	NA	CASSREPPGATTDTQYF	TGTGCCAGCAGCCGGGAACCACCGGGGGCCACCACAGATACGCAGTATTTT
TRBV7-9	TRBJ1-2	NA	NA	CASSLVGSGDGYTF	TGTGCCAGCAGCTTAGTGGGGTCAGGGGATGGCTACACCTTC
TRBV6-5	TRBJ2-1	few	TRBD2	CASSTSGFSLNEQFF	TGTGCCAGCAGCACTAGCGGATTCAGCCTAAATGAGCAGTTCTTC
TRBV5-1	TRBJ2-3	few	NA	CASSLSGNRVTDTQYF	TGCGCCAGCAGCTTGTCCGGCAACAGGGTGACAGATACGCAGTATTTT
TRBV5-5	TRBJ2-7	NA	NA	CASSLERPPQYF	TGTGCCAGCAGCTTGGAGCGGCCCCCCCAGTACTTC
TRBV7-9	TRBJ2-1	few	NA	CASSLAQGMGGANNEQFF	TGTGCCAGCAGCTTAGCGCAGGGGATGGGCGGAGCTAACAATGAGCAGTTCTTC
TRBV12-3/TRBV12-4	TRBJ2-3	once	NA	CANSPARATSDTQYF	TGTGCCAACAGTCCGGCACGAGCGACCTCAGATACGCAGTATTTT
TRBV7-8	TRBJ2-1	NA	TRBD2	CASSLGFGRAYNEQFF	TGTGCCAGCAGCTTAGGATTCGGGAGGGCCTACAATGAGCAGTTCTTC
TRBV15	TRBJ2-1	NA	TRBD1	CATSETGGAYNEQFF	TGTGCTACCAGCGAAACAGGGGGCGCTTACAATGAGCAGTTCTTC
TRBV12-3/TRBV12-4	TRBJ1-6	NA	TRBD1	CASSFVDRASYNSPLHF	TGTGCCAGCAGTTTTGTGGACAGGGCATCCTATAATTCACCCCTCCACTTT